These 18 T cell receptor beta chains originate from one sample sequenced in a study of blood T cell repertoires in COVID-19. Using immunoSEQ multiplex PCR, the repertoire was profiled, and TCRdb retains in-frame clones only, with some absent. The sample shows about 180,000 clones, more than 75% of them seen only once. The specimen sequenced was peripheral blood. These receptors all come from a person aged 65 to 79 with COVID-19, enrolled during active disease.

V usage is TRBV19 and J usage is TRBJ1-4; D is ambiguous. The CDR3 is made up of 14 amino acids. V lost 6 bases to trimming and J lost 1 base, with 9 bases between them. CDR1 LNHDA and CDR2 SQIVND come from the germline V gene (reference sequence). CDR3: CASRAGKTNEKLFF. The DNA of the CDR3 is TGTGCCAGTAGAGCCGGGAAAACTAATGAAAAACTGTTTTTT.

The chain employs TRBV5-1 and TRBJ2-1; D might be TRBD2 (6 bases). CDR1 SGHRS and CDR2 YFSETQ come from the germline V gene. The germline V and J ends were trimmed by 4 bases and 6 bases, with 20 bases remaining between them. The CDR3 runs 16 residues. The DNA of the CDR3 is TGCGCCAGCAGCGAACGGGACTCCTATACGGGCAATGAGCAGTTCTTC. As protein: CASSERDSYTGNEQFF.

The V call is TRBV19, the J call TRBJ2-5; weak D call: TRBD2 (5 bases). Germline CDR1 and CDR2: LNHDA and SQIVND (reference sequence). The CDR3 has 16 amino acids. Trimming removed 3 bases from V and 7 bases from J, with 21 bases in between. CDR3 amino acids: CASSMKTSLRAATQYF. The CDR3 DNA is TGTGCCAGTAGTATGAAGACATCTCTGCGAGCGGCGACCCAGTACTTC.

The CDR3 sequence is CASSSGQGSLSNQPQHF. Written as DNA, the CDR3 is TGTGCCAGTAGTTCGGGACAGGGATCCCTTAGCAATCAGCCCCAGCATTTT. The rearrangement uses TRBV19 and TRBJ1-5; 9 bases match TRBD1. Germline V gene data show CDR1 as LNHDA and CDR2 as SQIVND (reference sequence). CDR3 length: 17 residues. Germline trimming cut 5 bases from V and 0 bases from J; bases unmatched to any gene: 8.

CDR3 DNA: TGTGCCAGTAGTACCGCTCGAAGGGTCAGGGATCAGCCCCAGCATTTT. Translating gives CASSTARRVRDQPQHF. The gene calls are TRBV19 and TRBJ1-5, with D possibly matching TRBD1 (5 bases). V lost 4 bases to trimming and J lost 5 bases, with 18 bases between them. This CDR3 contains 16 residues. Looked up from germline, CDR1 is LNHDA and CDR2 is SQIVND (reference sequence).

The CDR3 spells CASSYSHQGNTEAFF. The CDR3, as DNA: TGTGCCAGCAGTTACTCGCATCAGGGGAACACTGAAGCTTTCTTT. This chain connects TRBV6-5 to TRBJ1-1; a possible D gene is TRBD1 (5 bases). Germline V gives CDR1 MNHEY, CDR2 SVGAGI. V shed 0 bases and J shed 1 base, with 9 bases lying between them. CDR3 length: 15 residues.

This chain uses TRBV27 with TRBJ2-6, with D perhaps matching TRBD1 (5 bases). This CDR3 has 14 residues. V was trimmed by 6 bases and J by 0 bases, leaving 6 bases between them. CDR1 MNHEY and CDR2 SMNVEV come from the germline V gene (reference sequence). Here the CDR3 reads CASRGRSGANVLTF. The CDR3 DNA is TGTGCCAGCAGGGGGCGCTCTGGGGCCAACGTCCTGACTTTC. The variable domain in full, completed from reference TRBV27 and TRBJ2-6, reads EAQVTQNPRYLITVTGKKLTVTCSQNMNHEYMSWYRQDPGLGLRQIYYSMNVEVTDKGDVPEGYKVSRKEKRNFPLILESPSPNQTSLYFCASRGRSGANVLTFGAGSRLTVL.

The CDR3 loop reads CASSPQGTNEKLFF. CDR3 DNA sequence: TGTGCCAGCAGTCCACAGGGGACTAATGAAAAACTGTTTTTT. J is TRBJ1-4 and V is TRBV5-5; 7 bases agree with TRBD1. The V gene's germline CDR1 is SGHKS and CDR2 YYEKEE (reference sequence). CDR3 length: 14 residues. V shed 5 bases and J 2 bases; nucleotides not matched to a gene: 3.

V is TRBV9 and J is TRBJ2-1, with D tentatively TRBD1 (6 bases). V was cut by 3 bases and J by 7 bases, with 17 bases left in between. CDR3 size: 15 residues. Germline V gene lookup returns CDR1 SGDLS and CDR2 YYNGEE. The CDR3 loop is CASSAQAQGWNEQFF. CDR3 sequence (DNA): TGTGCCAGCAGCGCCCAGGCACAGGGTTGGAATGAGCAGTTCTTC. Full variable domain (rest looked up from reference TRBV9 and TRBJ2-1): DSGVTQTPKHLITATGQRVTLRCSPRSGDLSVYWYQQSLDQGLQFLIQYYNGEERAKGNILERFSAQQFPDLHSELNLSSLELGDSALYFCASSAQAQGWNEQFFGPGTRLTVL.

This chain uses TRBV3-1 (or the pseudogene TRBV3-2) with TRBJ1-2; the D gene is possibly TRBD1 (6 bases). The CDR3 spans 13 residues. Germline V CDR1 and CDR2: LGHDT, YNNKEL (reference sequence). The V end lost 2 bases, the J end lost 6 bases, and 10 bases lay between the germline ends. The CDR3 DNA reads TGTGCCAGCAGCCAAACAGGGCTGGATGGCTACACCTTC. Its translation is CASSQTGLDGYTF.

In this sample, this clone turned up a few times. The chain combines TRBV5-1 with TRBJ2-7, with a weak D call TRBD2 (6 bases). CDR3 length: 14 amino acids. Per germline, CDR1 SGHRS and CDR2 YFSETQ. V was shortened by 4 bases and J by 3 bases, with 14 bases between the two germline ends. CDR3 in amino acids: CASSPDTGLYEQYF. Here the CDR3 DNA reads TGCGCCAGCAGCCCCGATACGGGACTCTACGAGCAGTACTTC.

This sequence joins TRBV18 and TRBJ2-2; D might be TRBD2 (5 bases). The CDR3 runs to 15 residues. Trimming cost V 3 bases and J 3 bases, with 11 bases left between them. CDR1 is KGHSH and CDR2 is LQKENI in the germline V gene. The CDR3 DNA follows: TGTGCCAGCTCACCGGAACGAGGGTACACCGGGGAGCTGTTTTTT. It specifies CASSPERGYTGELFF.

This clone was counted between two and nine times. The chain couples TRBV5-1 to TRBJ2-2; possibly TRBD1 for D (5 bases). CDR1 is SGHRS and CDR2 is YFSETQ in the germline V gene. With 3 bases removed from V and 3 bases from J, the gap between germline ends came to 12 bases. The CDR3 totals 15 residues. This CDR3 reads CASSSGAGDTGELFF. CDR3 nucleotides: TGCGCCAGCAGCTCTGGGGCAGGCGACACCGGGGAGCTGTTTTTT.

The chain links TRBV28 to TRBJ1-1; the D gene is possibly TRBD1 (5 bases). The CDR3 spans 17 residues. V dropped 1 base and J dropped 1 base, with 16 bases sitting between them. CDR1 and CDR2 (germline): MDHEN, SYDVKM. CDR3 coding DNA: TGTGCCAGCAGTTTATTATTAGGGGCTAACCCGAACACTGAAGCTTTCTTT. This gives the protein CASSLLLGANPNTEAFF.

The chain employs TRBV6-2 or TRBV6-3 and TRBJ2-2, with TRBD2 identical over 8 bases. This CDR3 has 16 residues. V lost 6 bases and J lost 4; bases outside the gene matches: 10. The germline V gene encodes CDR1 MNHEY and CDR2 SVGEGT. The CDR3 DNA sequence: TGTGCCAGCAGCCTGGGAGCGGGAGTGGGCACCGGGGAGCTGTTTTTT. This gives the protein CASSLGAGVGTGELFF.

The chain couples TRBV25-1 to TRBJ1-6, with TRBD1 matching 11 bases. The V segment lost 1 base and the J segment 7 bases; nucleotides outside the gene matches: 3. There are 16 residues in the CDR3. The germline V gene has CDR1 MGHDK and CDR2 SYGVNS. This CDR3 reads CASSEWGTGGNSPLHF. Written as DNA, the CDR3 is TGTGCCAGCAGTGAATGGGGGACAGGGGGGAATTCACCCCTCCACTTT.

The CDR3 protein is CASGLGQGNTGELFF. CDR3 nucleotide sequence: TGTGCTAGTGGTTTGGGACAGGGAAATACCGGGGAGCTGTTTTTT. This chain links TRBV12-5 with TRBJ2-2; 7 positions match TRBD1. The germline CDR1 and CDR2 sequences are LGHNT and FRNRAP. Unmatched junction bases numbered 4, after V lost 1 base and J lost 5 bases. This CDR3 has 15 residues.

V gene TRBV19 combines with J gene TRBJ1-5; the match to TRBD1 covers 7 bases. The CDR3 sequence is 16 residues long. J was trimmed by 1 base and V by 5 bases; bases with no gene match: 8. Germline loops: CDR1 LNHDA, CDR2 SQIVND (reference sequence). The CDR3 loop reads CASSPWTGLSNQPQHF. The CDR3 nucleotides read TGTGCCAGTAGTCCCTGGACAGGACTCAGCAATCAGCCCCAGCATTTT. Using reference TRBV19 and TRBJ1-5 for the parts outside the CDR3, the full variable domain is DGGITQSPKYLFRKEGQNVTLSCEQNLNHDAMYWYRQDPGQGLRLIYYSQIVNDFQKGDIAEGYSVSREKKESFPLTVTSAQKNPTAFYLCASSPWTGLSNQPQHFGDGTRLSIL.